This T cell receptor beta chain was sequenced for a study of CD8 T cells in Susac syndrome. A quantity of 0.5 to 1 ug RNA underwent reverse transcription using random hexamers. TCRdb reprocessed the immunoSEQ multiplex PCR reads via MiXCR and lists one record per CDR3 protein. The sample shows under 200,000 distinct CDR3 sequences, roughly 95% of them seen only once. This CDR3 spans 12 amino acids. The germline gives CDR1 MDHEN, CDR2 SYDVKM. The germline V and J ends were trimmed by 5 bases and 0 bases, with 5 bases remaining between them. This chain connects TRBV28 to TRBJ2-7; weak D call: TRBD2 (5 bases). This TCR was recovered from a human donor with multiple sclerosis. Sequenced sample: CD8+ T cells from PBMCs. The CDR3 sequence is CASSTSSYEQYF. The CDR3 region has the DNA TGTGCCAGCAGTACTAGCTCCTACGAGCAGTACTTC. Based on the CDR3 plus reference TRBV28 and TRBJ2-7, the full variable domain is DVKVTQSSRYLVKRTGEKVFLECVQDMDHENMFWYRQDPGLGLRLIYFSYDVKMKEKGDIPEGYSVSREKKERFSLILESASTNQTSMYLCASSTSSYEQYFGPGTRLTVT.